These 8 T cell receptor beta chains originate from one sample sequenced in a study of CD8+ T cells in alopecia areata. As to treatment: oral pan-JAK inhibitor, 5-10 mg twice daily. Sequencing used cDNA as its template, made by extracting RNA and reverse transcribing it. Assay used: immunoSEQ multiplex PCR; TCRdb lists only in-frame clones, some missing. This table has roughly 190,000 clones, just under 65% appearing once. The material sequenced was CD4+ T cells sorted from blood, taken around week 50, from a patient treated with tofacitinib. The receptors originated from a human donor with alopecia areata.

This chain connects TRBV5-1 to TRBJ2-3; D is unresolved. This CDR3 is 14 amino acids long. The germline CDR1 and CDR2 sequences are SGHRS and YFSETQ. V shed 3 bases and J shed 0 bases, with 8 bases lying between them. CDR3 nucleotide sequence: TGCGCCAGCAGCTCTTCCAGTAGCACAGATACGCAGTATTTT. Encoded protein: CASSSSSSTDTQYF.

The chain employs TRBV28 and TRBJ1-4; possibly TRBD1 for D (5 bases). Germline CDR1 reads MDHEN; CDR2 reads SYDVKM. This CDR3 has 14 residues. The germline V and J ends were trimmed by 10 bases and 7 bases, with 19 bases remaining between them. The CDR3 sequence is CAIRGHPGGEKLFF. The CDR3 nucleotides read TGTGCCATCCGCGGACACCCTGGGGGTGAAAAACTGTTTTTT.

The rearrangement uses TRBV30 and TRBJ1-1; the D is unclear. Trimming removed 2 bases from V and 3 bases from J, with 10 bases in between. The CDR3 spans 13 residues. Germline CDR1 is GTSNPN and CDR2 is SVGIG (reference sequence). The CDR3 loop reads CAWSRRGDTEAFF. CDR3 bases: TGTGCCTGGAGTCGTCGCGGAGACACTGAAGCTTTCTTT.

This chain joins TRBV15 and TRBJ2-5, with D unresolved. The V end lost 0 bases, the J end lost 2 bases, and 10 bases lay between the germline ends. CDR1 and CDR2 from the germline V gene are LNHNV and YYDKDF (reference sequence). This CDR3 is 15 amino acids long. The CDR3 DNA sequence: TGTGCCACCAGCAGAGATGGGCGGATACAAGAGACCCAGTACTTC. This translates into CATSRDGRIQETQYF.

The chain combines TRBV5-1 with TRBJ1-2; TRBD1 might be the D (6 bases). Looked up from germline, CDR1 is SGHRS and CDR2 is YFSETQ. Trimming pared 0 bases from V and 4 bases from J, leaving 10 bases between. CDR3 length: 14 residues. CDR3 residues: CASSLVQGSYGYTF. In DNA, the CDR3 is TGCGCCAGCAGCTTGGTTCAGGGGAGCTATGGCTACACCTTC. The full variable domain, completed using reference TRBV5-1 and TRBJ1-2, is KAGVTQTPRYLIKTRGQQVTLSCSPISGHRSVSWYQQTPGQGLQFLFEYFSETQRNKGNFPGRFSGRQFSNSRSEMNVSTLELGDSALYLCASSLVQGSYGYTFGSGTRLTVV.

J is TRBJ1-4 and V is TRBV29-1; D not certain. The germline gives CDR1 SQVTM, CDR2 ANQGSEA. The CDR3 sequence is 14 residues long. Trimming removed 0 bases from V and 8 bases from J, with 13 bases in between. CDR3: CSVEEGIGKEKLFF. CDR3 coding DNA: TGCAGCGTTGAAGAAGGGATAGGGAAGGAAAAACTGTTTTTT.

The chain combines TRBV27 with TRBJ2-3; 9 bases agree with TRBD2. J gave up 4 bases and V 3 bases, and 5 bases lay outside the gene matches. The CDR3 loop spans 15 amino acids. Germline lookup yields CDR1 MNHEY and CDR2 SMNVEV (reference sequence). The CDR3 DNA follows: TGTGCCAGCAGTTTTAGCGGGGGTCCCCCAGATACGCAGTATTTT. This gives the protein CASSFSGGPPDTQYF.

The chain uses TRBV25-1 and TRBJ2-7, with 7 nucleotides matching TRBD2. Germline V gene data show CDR1 as MGHDK and CDR2 as SYGVNS. CDR3 length: 12 amino acids. Unmatched junction bases numbered 6, after V lost 5 bases and J lost 8 bases. The DNA of the CDR3 is TGTGCCAGCAGTAGGGCCGGGGGGAAGCAGTACTTC. This gives the protein CASSRAGGKQYF.